The next 31 T cell receptor beta chains were all read from a single sample in a study of cytomegalovirus exposure and HLA in healthy donors. The PCR was carried out with 60 Vbeta primers and 13 Jbeta primers. Generated by immunoSEQ multiplex PCR, the TCRdb table keeps only in-frame clones and is missing some. The sample has approximately 210,000 clones, around 81% seen once. Sample: PBMCs. The receptors here all came from a man younger than 35 in good health and CMV-seronegative.

The chain recombines TRBV18 with TRBJ2-1; 11 nucleotides line up with TRBD2. Germline lookup yields CDR1 KGHSH and CDR2 LQKENI. V was clipped by 3 bases and J by 0 bases; unmatched bases: 7. The CDR3 sequence is 18 residues long. CDR3 sequence (DNA): TGTGCCAGCTCACCTCGGACTAGCGGGCTTGGCTCCTACAATGAGCAGTTCTTC. Protein: CASSPRTSGLGSYNEQFF.

This clone was observed once. The chain employs TRBV2 and TRBJ1-2; D might be TRBD1 (5 bases). V shed 3 bases and J shed 6 bases, with 20 bases lying between them. Germline V gene data show CDR1 as SNHLY and CDR2 as FYNNEI. The CDR3 is 16 amino acids. The CDR3 here is CASSDFPRGRADGYTF. The CDR3 nucleotides read TGTGCCAGCAGTGACTTCCCTAGGGGCAGGGCCGATGGCTACACCTTC.

The CDR3 sequence is CASSPASGTYEQYF. CDR3 DNA sequence: TGTGCCAGCAGCCCGGCTAGCGGGACCTACGAGCAGTACTTC. The chain employs TRBV7-6 and TRBJ2-7, with 9 positions matching TRBD2. This CDR3 spans 14 amino acids. Germline assignment: CDR1 SGHVS and CDR2 FNYEAQ. With 5 bases clipped from V and 2 bases from J, the junction kept 4 bases outside the gene matches.

The chain carries TRBV5-1 and TRBJ2-5; weak D call: TRBD2 (6 bases). Matching the DNA end better, TRBJ2-7 makes the J call doubtful. Per the germline V gene, CDR1 is SGHRS and CDR2 is YFSETQ. The length of the CDR3 is 19 residues. The CDR3 DNA reads as TGCGCCAGCAGCTTGTCGGCGGGGAAATTGACCGCGAGCTCCTACGAGCAGTACTTC. Translation gives CASSLSAGKLTASSYEQYF.

The chain employs TRBV30 and TRBJ2-7; weak D call: TRBD1 (6 bases). Germline CDR1 and CDR2: GTSNPN and SVGIG (reference sequence). Trimming took 8 bases from V and 5 from J, leaving 16 bases between them. The CDR3 is 12 amino acids. For the CDR3, the DNA is TGTGCCACATTCTACAGGGCGCACGAGCAGTACTTC. Its protein is CATFYRAHEQYF. Full variable domain (rest looked up from reference TRBV30 and TRBJ2-7): SQTIHQWPATLVQPVGSPLSLECTVEGTSNPNLYWYRQAAGRGLQLLFYSVGIGQISSEVPQNLSASRPQDRQFILSSKKLLLSDSGFYLCATFYRAHEQYFGPGTRLTVT.

This clone has only a few counts. The chain joins TRBV18 to TRBJ2-1; 9 bases agree with TRBD1. Unmatched junction bases numbered 11, after V lost 4 bases and J lost 10 bases. The CDR3 consists of 15 residues. The germline V gene encodes CDR1 KGHSH and CDR2 LQKENI. The CDR3 bases are TGTGCCAGCTCACGGCAGGGACAGGGTGAAAAGGAGCAGTTCTTC. It specifies CASSRQGQGEKEQFF.

The genes are TRBV10-3 and TRBJ2-4; TRBD2 is a possible D gene (5 bases). The CDR3 is 15 residues long. The germline V gene has CDR1 ENHRY and CDR2 SYGVKD. The ends were cut back, 0 bases at V and 1 base at J, with 7 bases in the middle. DNA of the CDR3: TGTGCCATCAGTGAGTCGGGCGGGGCCAAAAACATTCAGTACTTC. This encodes CAISESGGAKNIQYF.

V gene TRBV7-6 combines with J gene TRBJ2-2; a possible D gene is TRBD2 (6 bases). Trimming stripped 2 bases from V and 1 base from J, with 14 bases between. The V gene's germline CDR1 is SGHVS and CDR2 FNYEAQ. The CDR3 sequence is 17 residues long. The CDR3 nucleotides are TGTGCCAGCAGCTTAAAGCTACGGGACTGGAACACCGGGGAGCTGTTTTTT. Translation: CASSLKLRDWNTGELFF.

This clone came up a few times. The chain is built from TRBV19 and TRBJ2-5; 9 nucleotides line up with TRBD2. The CDR3 covers 13 residues. V shed 5 bases, J shed 4 bases, and the junction held 2 bases outside the gene matches. In germline, CDR1 is LNHDA, CDR2 SQIVND (reference sequence). CDR3 sequence (DNA): TGTGCCAGTAGTCTAGCGGGACTAGAGACCCAGTACTTC. Translating gives CASSLAGLETQYF. Combining the CDR3 with reference TRBV19 and TRBJ2-5 gives the whole variable domain DGGITQSPKYLFRKEGQNVTLSCEQNLNHDAMYWYRQDPGQGLRLIYYSQIVNDFQKGDIAEGYSVSREKKESFPLTVTSAQKNPTAFYLCASSLAGLETQYFGPGTRLLVL.

The V call is TRBV13, the J call TRBJ2-2, with 11 bases identical to TRBD1. Germline assignment: CDR1 PRHDT and CDR2 FYEKMQ (reference sequence). The CDR3 contains 16 residues. Losses at the gene ends were 5 bases for V and 6 bases for J; bases not matched to a gene: 8. CDR3 in amino acids: CASSPRRTGGAGELFF. Here the CDR3 DNA reads TGTGCCAGCAGCCCGCGAAGGACAGGGGGCGCCGGGGAGCTGTTTTTT.

V gene TRBV9 combines with J gene TRBJ2-1; TRBD2 matches 11 bases. The CDR3 totals 18 residues. Germline V gene lookup returns CDR1 SGDLS and CDR2 YYNGEE. The V and J ends lost 3 bases and 0 bases, in that order; junction bases with no gene match: 8. Here the CDR3 DNA reads TGTGCCAGCAGCGACACTAGCGGGAGATTGGGCTCCTACAATGAGCAGTTCTTC. Residues: CASSDTSGRLGSYNEQFF. Drawing the rest from reference TRBV9 and TRBJ2-1, the complete variable domain is DSGVTQTPKHLITATGQRVTLRCSPRSGDLSVYWYQQSLDQGLQFLIQYYNGEERAKGNILERFSAQQFPDLHSELNLSSLELGDSALYFCASSDTSGRLGSYNEQFFGPGTRLTVL.

This chain joins TRBV7-2 and TRBJ2-2; 7 bases align to TRBD2. The V gene's germline CDR1 is SGHTA and CDR2 FQGNSA. J was trimmed by 4 bases and V by 0 bases; bases with no gene match: 5. This CDR3 is built from 16 residues. For the CDR3, the DNA is TGTGCCAGCAGCTTAGCGGGAGGGCCGAGCACCGGGGAGCTGTTTTTT. It yields the protein CASSLAGGPSTGELFF. Complete variable domain (other parts from reference TRBV7-2 and TRBJ2-2): GAGVSQSPSNKVTEKGKDVELRCDPISGHTALYWYRQSLGQGLEFLIYFQGNSAPDKSGLPSDRFSAERTGGSVSTLTIQRTQQEDSAVYLCASSLAGGPSTGELFFGEGSRLTVL.

This clone was found a few times. This chain connects TRBV28 to TRBJ2-5, with 7 positions matching TRBD2. The CDR3 sequence is 15 residues long. V lost 2 bases and J lost 2; bases outside the gene matches: 5. The germline V gene encodes CDR1 MDHEN and CDR2 SYDVKM. DNA for the CDR3: TGTGCCAGCAGTTTAGGTAACGGGGGGCAAGAGACCCAGTACTTC. Translating it yields CASSLGNGGQETQYF.

Judged by abundance, this clone is medium-sized (0.01 to 0.1%). Within the sample, other DNA sequences also encode this same CDR3. The rearrangement uses TRBV6-4 and TRBJ2-6; D ambiguous. Trimming took 0 bases from V and 0 from J, leaving 3 bases between them. The CDR3 length is 15 residues. Germline-derived CDR1 and CDR2 are MRHNA and SNTAGT. DNA of the CDR3: TGTGCCAGCAGTGACTCTAGCTCTGGGGCCAACGTCCTGACTTTC. It yields the protein CASSDSSSGANVLTF.

This clone has just a few counts. The genes are TRBV27 and TRBJ1-2; D not certain. Trimming stripped 3 bases from V and 4 bases from J, with 9 bases between. Germline V gene data show CDR1 as MNHEY and CDR2 as SMNVEV (reference sequence). This CDR3 has 13 residues. The CDR3 DNA follows: TGTGCCAGCAGTTTCGTCGGACTCTATGGCTACACCTTC. Residues: CASSFVGLYGYTF.

CDR3 in DNA: TGTGCCAGCAGCTCTAGGGGGACCGGGCAGGCGGGCTACAATGAGCAGTTCTTC. Translating gives CASSSRGTGQAGYNEQFF. The V and J genes are TRBV11-2 and TRBJ2-1; possibly TRBD1 for D (6 bases). The CDR3 runs 18 residues. The V end lost 4 bases, the J end lost 3 bases, and 22 bases lay between the germline ends. Germline V lookup: CDR1 SGHAT, CDR2 FQNNGV.

The chain joins TRBV7-9 to TRBJ2-2, with 10 bases matching TRBD2. This CDR3 comprises 16 residues. V lost 1 base, J lost 7 bases, and 6 bases stayed unmatched. The V gene's germline CDR1 is SEHNR and CDR2 FQNEAQ (reference sequence). CDR3 DNA sequence: TGTGCCAGCAGCTTAGATCTAGCGGGAGCGGTCGGGGAGCTGTTTTTT. Protein sequence: CASSLDLAGAVGELFF.

DNA of the CDR3: TGTGCCAGCAGCAAAACACAGGGTGTTGGAAACACCATATATTTT. Its translation is CASSKTQGVGNTIYF. V gene TRBV21-1 combines with J gene TRBJ1-3; the table's D call of TRBD1 was not tested on the DNA. TRBV21-1 is listed as a pseudogene. This CDR3 has 15 amino acids.

The rearrangement links TRBV4-2 to TRBJ2-2; TRBD2 agrees at 9 bases. The CDR3 extends over 17 amino acids. Germline CDR1 LGHNA, CDR2 YNFKEQ. The junction had 11 bases not matched to a gene; V was cut back by 3 bases and J by 6 bases. CDR3 coding DNA: TGTGCCAGCAGCCAGGGCTGGCGGCTAGCGGGACCCGGGGAGCTGTTTTTT. This codes for CASSQGWRLAGPGELFF.

The gene calls are TRBV27 and TRBJ2-5; 7 nucleotides match TRBD1. TRBJ2-7 matches the DNA end more closely, so the J call is doubtful. Germline lookup yields CDR1 MNHEY and CDR2 SMNVEV (reference sequence). The CDR3 runs 16 residues. The CDR3 region is CASSLSAQGVSYEQYF. The CDR3 nucleotides read TGTGCCAGCAGTTTATCGGCGCAGGGGGTCTCCTACGAGCAGTACTTC.

The chain recombines TRBV4-3 with TRBJ2-7; a weak D match, TRBD1 (6 bases). The CDR3 is 15 residues long. The germline V and J ends were trimmed by 0 bases and 5 bases, with 14 bases remaining between them. The germline V gene has CDR1 LGHNA and CDR2 YSLEER. The CDR3 DNA reads TGCGCCAGCAGCCAAGAAGGGGGATCGGGTCACGAGCAGTACTTC. This encodes CASSQEGGSGHEQYF.

The chain uses TRBV6-1 and TRBJ1-6; D not resolved. Germline V CDR1 and CDR2: MNHNS, SASEGT. The CDR3 consists of 14 residues. V was clipped by 8 bases and J by 0 bases, with 8 bases between them. The CDR3 bases are TGTGCCAGCCGGGGTAGCTCCTATAATTCACCCCTCCACTTT. It yields the protein CASRGSSYNSPLHF.

This clone was observed a single time. V usage is TRBV27 and J usage is TRBJ1-5; a weak D match, TRBD1 (5 bases). Germline V lookup: CDR1 MNHEY, CDR2 SMNVEV (reference sequence). CDR3 length: 13 amino acids. The V gene lost 6 bases and the J gene lost 0 bases, with 6 bases spanning the gap. The CDR3 region is CASRGLSNQPQHF. The CDR3 DNA sequence: TGTGCCAGCAGGGGGCTTAGCAATCAGCCCCAGCATTTT.

The rearrangement uses TRBV7-9 and TRBJ2-5; D may be TRBD2 (6 bases). The CDR3 runs 15 residues. Germline V gene lookup returns CDR1 SEHNR and CDR2 FQNEAQ (reference sequence). Trimming took 0 bases from V and 5 from J, leaving 13 bases between them. The CDR3 protein is CASSLAPGRRETQYF. The CDR3 region has the DNA TGTGCCAGCAGCTTAGCGCCAGGGAGGAGGGAGACCCAGTACTTC.

The chain has TRBV4-3 and TRBJ2-7; 7 bases are shared with TRBD2. The CDR3 is 15 amino acids. J lost 2 bases, V lost 2 bases, and 6 bases had no gene match. Germline CDR1 is LGHNA and CDR2 is YSLEER. This chain's CDR3 is CASSQQSGLTYEQYF. The CDR3, as DNA: TGCGCCAGCAGCCAACAATCGGGACTAACCTACGAGCAGTACTTC.

The chain recombines TRBV5-8 with TRBJ1-1; TRBD1 might be the D (6 bases). CDR1 is SGHTS, CDR2 YDEGEE, per germline. The V gene lost 4 bases and the J gene lost 4 bases, with 20 bases spanning the gap. This CDR3 contains 16 residues. The DNA of the CDR3 is TGTGCCAGCAGCAGGGGGACGGCACCCGGCGTCACTGAAGCTTTCTTT. This codes for CASSRGTAPGVTEAFF.

The genes are TRBV4-3 and TRBJ2-2; D gene unclear. Germline V lookup: CDR1 LGHNA, CDR2 YSLEER. The CDR3 length is 14 residues. Trimming removed 0 bases from V and 6 bases from J, with 8 bases in between. The CDR3 region has the DNA TGCGCCAGCAGCCAAGACCGGCTAGCCGGGGAGCTGTTTTTT. Its protein product is CASSQDRLAGELFF.

The V and J genes are TRBV7-8 and TRBJ2-1; no definite D call. V was pared by 3 bases and J by 5 bases, with 11 bases between. CDR3 length equals 14 residues. CDR1 is SGHVS and CDR2 is FQNEAQ in the germline V gene. This CDR3 is CASSFNAGNNEQFF. CDR3 nucleotide sequence: TGTGCCAGCAGCTTTAACGCAGGCAACAATGAGCAGTTCTTC.

This chain joins TRBV6-5 and TRBJ2-3, with 10 bases lining up with TRBD1. Per germline, CDR1 MNHEY and CDR2 SVGAGI. With 5 bases clipped from V and 5 bases from J, the junction kept 1 base outside the gene matches. This CDR3 has 13 residues. The CDR3 is CASSGQGVDTQYF. In nucleotides, the CDR3 is TGTGCCAGCAGTGGACAGGGGGTAGATACGCAGTATTTT.

The chain has TRBV7-9 and TRBJ1-2; 7 nucleotides agree with TRBD1. Germline-derived CDR1 and CDR2 are SEHNR and FQNEAQ (reference sequence). The CDR3 has 14 amino acids. Trimming took 11 bases from V and 0 from J; bases not matched to a gene: 9. CDR3 sequence (DNA): TGTGCCGGAGGGGGCGCAGAGGCTAACTATGGCTACACCTTC. This translates into CAGGGAEANYGYTF.

This clone was found once. The chain links TRBV19 to TRBJ2-1, with TRBD1 matching over 8 bases. Trimming took 6 bases from V and 10 from J; bases not matched to a gene: 5. This CDR3 spans 12 amino acids. CDR1 is LNHDA and CDR2 is SQIVND in the germline V gene (reference sequence). CDR3 bases: TGTGCCAGTAGGACAGGGGCCTTAGAGCAGTTCTTC. The encoded protein is CASRTGALEQFF.